Sequencing of this T cell receptor beta chain was carried out in a study of CD8 T cells in Susac syndrome. Study-wide findings and caveats: The study's TCR sequencing and HLA analysis drew on a certain number of individuals. That number was acknowledged as relatively small.

It was with random hexamers that 0.5 to 1 ug RNA was reverse transcribed. In TCRdb, the immunoSEQ multiplex PCR reads were re-called with MiXCR into one record per CDR3 protein. The sample has roughly 200,000 distinct CDR3 sequences; approximately 94% are singletons. Sequencing of TCR beta was undertaken in CD8+ and CD4+ T cells derived from blood. Healthy donors constituted the control group, matched for age and sex. The authors negatively isolated CD8+ and CD4+ T cells and FACS-enriched TEMRA cells. Germline V gene sequence: CDR1 SGHNT, CDR2 YYREEE (reference sequence). The V and J ends lost 3 bases and 4 bases respectively, with 13 bases between them. The CDR3 extends over 14 amino acids. Comments on this clonotype: Its antigen remains unknown.

This clonotype was sampled from a human donor in good health. The chain joins TRBV5-4 to TRBJ2-5, with D perhaps TRBD1 or TRBD2 (6 bases each). Sequencing was done on a sample of CD4+ T cells from PBMCs. The CDR3 region is CASSWGAGRETQYF. The DNA for the CDR3 is TGTGCCAGCAGCTGGGGGGCAGGGAGAGAGACCCAGTACTTC.